This is a list of T cell receptor beta chains from one sample in a study of blood T cell repertoires in COVID-19. The data were produced by immunoSEQ multiplex PCR, yet TCRdb's version contains in-frame clones alone and is incomplete. The sample includes 200,000 to 250,000 clones, 85% to 90% of them seen just once. The specimen sequenced was peripheral blood. All receptors come from a man younger than 45 with COVID-19, enrolled during active disease. The CDR3 runs from the conserved cysteine through the conserved F or W. A D gene is named only where the DNA matches it firmly. Expanded clones are given a class, and other clones once, few, many or no size at all.

d_gene | abundance | j_gene | v_gene | CDR3aa | CDR3nt
TRBD1 | NA | TRBJ2-2 | TRBV5-1 | CASSPGQGRTGELFF | TGCGCCAGCAGCCCGGGACAGGGAAGAACCGGGGAGCTGTTTTTT
TRBD1 | NA | TRBJ1-1 | TRBV5-1 | CASDLRGDTEAFF | TGCGCCAGCGACCTCAGGGGGGACACTGAAGCTTTCTTT
NA | NA | TRBJ1-4 | TRBV7-2 | CASSSLGRATNEKLFF | TGTGCCAGCAGCTCACTTGGCCGGGCAACTAATGAAAAACTGTTTTTT
NA | NA | TRBJ2-1 | TRBV6-6 | CASRGVQENYNEQFF | TGTGCCAGCAGAGGGGTGCAGGAGAACTACAATGAGCAGTTCTTC
TRBD2 | NA | TRBJ2-7 | TRBV7-2 | CASSLLAGDEQYF | TGTGCCAGCAGCTTGCTAGCGGGAGACGAGCAGTACTTC
TRBD1 | NA | TRBJ1-2 | TRBV12-3/TRBV12-4 | CASSPDRAYGYTF | TGTGCCAGCAGTCCCGACAGGGCCTATGGCTACACCTTC
NA | NA | TRBJ2-7 | TRBV7-2 | CASSLFARDINEQYF | TGTGCCAGCAGCTTATTTGCAAGGGACATAAATGAGCAGTACTTC
NA | NA | TRBJ2-5 | TRBV7-8 | CASSFPGLGGETQYF | TGTGCCAGCAGCTTCCCCGGGCTGGGCGGGGAGACCCAGTACTTC
NA | NA | TRBJ1-4 | TRBV5-1 | CASSLRTATNEKLFF | TGCGCCAGCAGCCTGCGGACAGCAACTAATGAAAAACTGTTTTTT
NA | once | TRBJ1-5 | TRBV6-1 | CASSVLNEYQPQHF | TGTGCCAGCAGTGTTCTCAACGAGTATCAGCCCCAGCATTTT
NA | NA | TRBJ1-4 | TRBV19 | CASSIFPPTGEKLFF | TGTGCCAGTAGTATTTTCCCCCCCACCGGGGAAAAACTGTTTTTT
TRBD1 | NA | TRBJ2-7 | TRBV4-1 | CASSQGFRQGKGYEQYF | TGCGCCAGCAGCCAAGGGTTTAGACAGGGGAAGGGGTACGAGCAGTACTTC
NA | NA | TRBJ1-2 | TRBV29-1 | CSVIDTAGGGYTF | TGCAGCGTTATAGATACGGCAGGTGGGGGCTACACCTTC
TRBD2 | NA | TRBJ2-2 | TRBV5-4 | CASSPGLASNTGELFF | TGTGCCAGCAGCCCGGGACTAGCGTCGAACACCGGGGAGCTGTTTTTT
TRBD2 | NA | TRBJ2-3 | TRBV7-9 | CASSPLGGRSDTDTQYF | TGTGCCAGCAGCCCCCTTGGCGGGAGATCGGACACAGATACGCAGTATTTT
NA | NA | TRBJ1-1 | TRBV28 | CASSLVSTEAFF | TGTGCCAGCAGTTTAGTTAGCACTGAAGCTTTCTTT
NA | NA | TRBJ1-2 | TRBV6-6 | CASSPLPTAYGYTF | TGTGCCAGCAGTCCACTACCGACAGCCTATGGCTACACCTTC
NA | once | TRBJ2-1 | TRBV7-2 | CASSIPAKHEQFF | TGTGCCAGCAGCATACCTGCTAAACATGAGCAGTTCTTC
NA | NA | TRBJ1-2 | TRBV7-2 | CASSLGPVNYGYTF | TGTGCCAGCAGCTTAGGCCCGGTGAACTATGGCTACACCTTC
NA | once | TRBJ2-2 | TRBV7-9 | CASSLTGNTGELFF | TGTGCCAGCAGCTTAACGGGGAACACCGGGGAGCTGTTTTTT
TRBD1 | NA | TRBJ2-5 | TRBV5-1 | CASSGDREETQYF | TGCGCCAGCAGCGGGGACAGGGAAGAGACCCAGTACTTC
NA | NA | TRBJ2-5 | TRBV18 | CASSPATSGVGETQYF | TGTGCCAGCTCACCAGCGACGTCAGGGGTTGGGGAGACCCAGTACTTC
NA | NA | TRBJ2-1 | TRBV3-1/TRBV3-2 | CASSQDTTANEQFF | TGTGCCAGCAGCCAAGATACGACAGCCAATGAGCAGTTCTTC
NA | NA | TRBJ1-5 | TRBV3-1/TRBV3-2 | CASSQEAGHNQPQHF | TGTGCCAGCAGCCAGGAAGCAGGGCACAATCAGCCCCAGCATTTT
NA | NA | TRBJ2-7 | TRBV3-1/TRBV3-2 | CASSPEGRTFNYEQYF | TGTGCCAGCAGCCCGGAGGGGAGGACCTTCAATTACGAGCAGTACTTC
TRBD1 | NA | TRBJ1-1 | TRBV18 | CASSRTGPSQTLLLAFF | TGTGCCAGCTCTCGGACAGGACCTAGCCAGACTTTACTATTGGCTTTCTTT
NA | NA | TRBJ2-3 | TRBV19 | CASRQGATDTQYF | TGTGCCAGTAGGCAGGGTGCCACAGATACGCAGTATTTT
NA | NA | TRBJ1-5 | TRBV19 | CASSERSFSNQPQHF | TGTGCCAGTTCTGAGCGGTCCTTTAGCAATCAGCCCCAGCATTTT
TRBD2 | NA | TRBJ2-7 | TRBV9 | CASSAKAGVAGEQYF | TGTGCCAGCAGCGCAAAAGCGGGAGTCGCGGGAGAGCAGTACTTC
TRBD1 | NA | TRBJ1-3 | TRBV4-3 | CASSQSGTGFSEGNTIYF | TGCGCCAGCAGCCAATCCGGGACAGGGTTTTCGGAGGGAAACACCATATATTTT
TRBD2 | NA | TRBJ2-2 | TRBV5-1 | CASSFLAGANTGELFF | TGCGCCAGCAGCTTTTTAGCGGGAGCGAACACCGGGGAGCTGTTTTTT
TRBD1 | NA | TRBJ1-1 | TRBV2 | CASRVTGGTEAFF | TGTGCCAGCAGGGTGACAGGGGGCACTGAAGCTTTCTTT
NA | NA | TRBJ1-2 | TRBV7-2 | CASSLNPGTFYGYTF | TGTGCCAGCAGCCTTAATCCGGGAACCTTCTATGGCTACACCTTC
NA | NA | TRBJ2-3 | TRBV18 | CASSPRQVADTQYF | TGTGCCAGCTCACCCCGGCAGGTAGCAGATACGCAGTATTTT
NA | NA | TRBJ2-7 | TRBV28 | CASNSPLALSSYEQYF | TGTGCCAGCAATTCACCCCTAGCGTTGAGCTCCTACGAGCAGTACTTC
TRBD2 | NA | TRBJ2-1 | TRBV7-6 | CASSLVPRTSPNEQFF | TGTGCCAGCAGCTTAGTCCCCAGGACTAGCCCCAATGAGCAGTTCTTC
NA | NA | TRBJ1-1 | TRBV19 | CASSIGQWVVNTEAFF | TGTGCCAGTAGTATTGGACAGTGGGTGGTGAACACTGAAGCTTTCTTT
TRBD2 | NA | TRBJ2-1 | TRBV10-3 | CATNGGLAGFNEQFF | TGTGCCACAAATGGAGGGCTAGCGGGATTCAATGAGCAGTTCTTC
NA | few | TRBJ2-7 | TRBV2 | CASSPGNSYEQYF | TGTGCCAGCAGCCCAGGGAATTCCTACGAGCAGTACTTC
TRBD1 | NA | TRBJ1-1 | TRBV19 | CASSLRTGWTEAFF | TGTGCCAGTAGTCTTAGGACAGGGTGGACTGAAGCTTTCTTT
NA | NA | TRBJ1-2 | TRBV5-1 | CASSSLTDGYTF | TGCGCCAGCAGCTCTTTGACAGACGGCTACACCTTC
NA | NA | TRBJ1-2 | TRBV7-9 | CASSPPGGGGYTF | TGTGCCAGCAGCCCCCCGGGTGGTGGCGGCTACACCTTC
TRBD2 | NA | TRBJ2-1 | TRBV24-1 | CATSDSGLAGEHEQFF | TGTGCCACCAGTGATTCCGGACTAGCGGGAGAGCATGAGCAGTTCTTC
TRBD1 | NA | TRBJ2-2 | TRBV30 | CAWSLNQGAGELFF | TGTGCCTGGAGTCTAAATCAGGGGGCCGGGGAGCTGTTTTTT
NA | NA | TRBJ2-3 | TRBV5-4 | CASSLALGPDTQYF | TGTGCCAGCAGCTTGGCCTTGGGGCCAGATACGCAGTATTTT
TRBD2 | NA | TRBJ2-1 | TRBV27 | CASNPGLAENNEQFF | TGTGCCAGCAACCCAGGACTAGCGGAAAACAATGAGCAGTTCTTC
NA | few | TRBJ1-6 | TRBV4-3 | CASSQDPRGNSPLHF | TGCGCCAGCAGCCAAGATCCCAGGGGCAATTCACCCCTCCACTTT
TRBD1 | few | TRBJ2-7 | TRBV7-6 | CASSSQGTANYEQYF | TGTGCCAGCAGCTCACAAGGGACAGCCAACTACGAGCAGTACTTC
NA | NA | TRBJ2-2 | TRBV11-1 | CASSRSPSPGELFF | TGTGCCAGCAGCCGTAGCCCGAGTCCCGGGGAGCTGTTTTTT
NA | NA | TRBJ1-1 | TRBV6-5 | CASSYGRGYEAFF | TGTGCCAGCAGTTACGGTAGGGGCTATGAAGCTTTCTTT
TRBD1 | NA | TRBJ2-5 | TRBV27 | CASADRGHQETQYF | TGTGCCAGCGCGGACAGGGGCCACCAAGAGACCCAGTACTTC
NA | NA | TRBJ1-1 | TRBV9 | CASSTEPNTEAFF | TGTGCCAGCAGTACAGAGCCAAACACTGAAGCTTTCTTT
NA | once | TRBJ2-6 | TRBV2 | CASSEVRVLSGANVLTF | TGTGCCAGCAGTGAGGTCAGGGTTCTTTCTGGGGCCAACGTCCTGACTTTC
NA | NA | TRBJ2-1 | TRBV12-3/TRBV12-4 | CASSPQGEQFF | TGTGCCAGCAGTCCCCAGGGGGAGCAGTTCTTC
TRBD1 | NA | TRBJ1-2 | TRBV18 | CASSPPGQGFYGYTF | TGTGCCAGCTCACCCCCCGGACAGGGTTTCTATGGCTACACCTTC